This TCR beta chain was retrieved from a study of OX40 agonist ivuxolimab in advanced cancers. Study overall: Melanoma, hepatocellular carcinoma, head and neck or renal cell cancer occurred in dose-escalation patients.

Sequenced by immunoSEQ multiplex PCR; TCRdb stores in-frame clones only, minus some. The table records approximately 90,000 clones, 70% to 90% of them present only once. To note about this clone: The target antigen is unknown.

The CDR3 runs 13 residues. V was shortened by 5 bases and J by 3 bases, with 9 bases between the two germline ends. CDR1 is SGHRS and CDR2 is YFSETQ in the germline V gene. Regarding the study as a whole: The study found that CD8+ T cells averaged more expanded clones than CD4+.

The chain combines TRBV5-1 with TRBJ2-1; the D is unclear. Here the sequenced sample was CD4+ or CD8+ T cells sorted from blood, taken in a trial of the OX40 agonist ivuxolimab. This TCR came from an adult with an advanced solid tumor such as melanoma, head and neck, liver or kidney cancer. The CDR3: CASRKDGYNEQFF. DNA of the CDR3: TGCGCCAGCAGAAAGGACGGCTACAATGAGCAGTTCTTC. Together with reference TRBV5-1 and TRBJ2-1, the CDR3 gives the full variable domain: KAGVTQTPRYLIKTRGQQVTLSCSPISGHRSVSWYQQTPGQGLQFLFEYFSETQRNKGNFPGRFSGRQFSNSRSEMNVSTLELGDSALYLCASRKDGYNEQFFGPGTRLTVL.